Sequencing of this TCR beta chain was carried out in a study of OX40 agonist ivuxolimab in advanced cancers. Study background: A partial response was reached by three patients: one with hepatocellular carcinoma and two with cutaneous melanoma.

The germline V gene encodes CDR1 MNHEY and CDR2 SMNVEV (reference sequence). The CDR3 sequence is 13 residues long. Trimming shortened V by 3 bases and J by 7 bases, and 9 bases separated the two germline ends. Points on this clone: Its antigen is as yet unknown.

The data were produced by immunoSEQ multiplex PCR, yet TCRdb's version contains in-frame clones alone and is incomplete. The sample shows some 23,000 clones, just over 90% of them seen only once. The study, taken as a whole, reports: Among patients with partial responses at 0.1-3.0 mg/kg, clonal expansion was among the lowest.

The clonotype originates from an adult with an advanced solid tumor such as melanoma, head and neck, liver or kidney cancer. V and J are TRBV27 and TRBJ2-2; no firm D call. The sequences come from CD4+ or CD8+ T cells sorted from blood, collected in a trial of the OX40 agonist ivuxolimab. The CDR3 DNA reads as TGTGCCAGCAGTTTCCCCGCTAGCGGGGAGCTGTTTTTT. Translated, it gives CASSFPASGELFF.